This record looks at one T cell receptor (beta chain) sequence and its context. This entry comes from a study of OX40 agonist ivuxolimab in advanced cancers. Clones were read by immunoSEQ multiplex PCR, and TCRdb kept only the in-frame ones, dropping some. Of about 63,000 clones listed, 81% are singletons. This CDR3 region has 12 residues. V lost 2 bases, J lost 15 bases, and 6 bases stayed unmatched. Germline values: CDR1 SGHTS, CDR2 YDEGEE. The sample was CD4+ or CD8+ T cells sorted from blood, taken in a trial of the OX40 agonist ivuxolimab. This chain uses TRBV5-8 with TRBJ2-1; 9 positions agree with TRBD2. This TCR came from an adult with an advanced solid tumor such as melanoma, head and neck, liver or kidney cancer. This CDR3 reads CASSFGTSRLFF. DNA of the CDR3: TGTGCCAGCAGCTTCGGGACTAGCAGGTTGTTCTTC.